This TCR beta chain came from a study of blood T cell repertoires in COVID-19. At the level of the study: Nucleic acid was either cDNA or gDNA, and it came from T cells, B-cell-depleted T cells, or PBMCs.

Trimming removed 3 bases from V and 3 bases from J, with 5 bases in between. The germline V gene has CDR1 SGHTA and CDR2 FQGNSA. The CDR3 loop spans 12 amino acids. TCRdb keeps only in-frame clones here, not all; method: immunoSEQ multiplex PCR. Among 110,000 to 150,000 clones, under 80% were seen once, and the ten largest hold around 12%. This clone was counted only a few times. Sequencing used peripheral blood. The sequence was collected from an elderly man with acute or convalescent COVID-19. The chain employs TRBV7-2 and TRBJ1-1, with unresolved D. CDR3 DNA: TGTGCCAGCAGCTTTTACTACACTGAAGCTTTCTTT. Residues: CASSFYYTEAFF.